Detailed here is one T cell receptor beta chain. Its target is unknown. Germline V gives CDR1 LGHNA, CDR2 YNFKEQ. V lost 0 bases and J lost 1; bases outside the gene matches: 6. There are 17 residues in the CDR3. The data belong to a study of cytomegalovirus exposure and HLA in healthy donors. Study conclusions and caveats: Association of a missense DCLRE1C variant with TCR beta V- and J-gene trimming was reported in a later analysis.

Primers: 60 Vbeta forward and 13 Jbeta reverse. Method: immunoSEQ multiplex PCR; TCRdb's copy keeps in-frame clones and lacks some. The table shows 130,000 to 150,000 clones, with less than 85% occurring only once. The sequenced material came from PBMCs. This clonotype was obtained from a young man in good health and CMV-seropositive. The rearrangement links TRBV4-2 to TRBJ2-5, with 9 bases that match TRBD2. The CDR3 spells CASSQDLIAGVQETQYF. CDR3 DNA: TGTGCCAGCAGCCAAGATTTGATAGCGGGGGTCCAAGAGACCCAGTACTTC.